A single T cell receptor (beta chain) is shown here with its context. TCRdb redid the calling of the PCR reads with MiXCR, one entry per CDR3 protein. The repertoire holds roughly 100,000 distinct CDR3 sequences, with 51% as singletons. The record originates from a study of CDR3 diversity in severe acne. Trimming left V 4 bases short and J 1 base short, with 7 bases between. Per the germline V gene, CDR1 is MNHEY and CDR2 is SVGAGI. This CDR3 spans 13 amino acids. This chain connects TRBV6-5 to TRBJ2-5; tentatively, D is TRBD1 (6 bases). Sequenced sample: blood. The clonotype originates from a male donor with acne. CDR3 in DNA: TGTGCCAGCAGTTTGGACAGCCAAGAGACCCAGTACTTC. Protein: CASSLDSQETQYF.